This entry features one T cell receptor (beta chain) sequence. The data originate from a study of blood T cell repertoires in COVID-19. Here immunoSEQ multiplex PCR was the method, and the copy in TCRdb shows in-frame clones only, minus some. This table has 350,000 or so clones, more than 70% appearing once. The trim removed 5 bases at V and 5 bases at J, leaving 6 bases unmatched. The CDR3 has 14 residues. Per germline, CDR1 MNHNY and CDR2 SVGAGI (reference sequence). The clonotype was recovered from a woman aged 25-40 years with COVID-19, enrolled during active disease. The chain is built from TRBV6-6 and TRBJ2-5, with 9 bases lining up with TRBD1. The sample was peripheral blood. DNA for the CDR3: TGTGCCAGCAGTCCAGGACAGGGGTGGGAGACCCAGTACTTC. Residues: CASSPGQGWETQYF.